This TCR beta chain was sequenced during a study of T cell responses to AZD1222 COVID-19 vaccine. TCRdb's copy holds only in-frame clones and misses some; the assay was immunoSEQ multiplex PCR. The profile shows some 120,000 clones, approximately 86% of them singletons. The V gene end was trimmed by 4 bases and the J gene end by 4 bases; junction bases not matched to a gene: 8. The length of the CDR3 is 15 residues. Germline V lookup: CDR1 LNHNV, CDR2 YYDKDF (reference sequence). Points on this clone: No antigen is known for it.

Study-level results: Along spike, vaccine-associated CD4 TCRs were found throughout, with dominance at 160-218 and 743-854. Spike-specific TCRs gained breadth and depth after people received two AZD1222 doses. Sampled repertoires all dated from after the peak T cell response.

This TCR was sampled from an adult in good health. This chain connects TRBV15 to TRBJ2-5; 8 nucleotides agree with TRBD1. The specimen comprised peripheral blood, sampled on day 0 of AZD1222 vaccination. Here the CDR3 reads CATSKGQGFGETQYF. CDR3 sequence (DNA): TGTGCCACCAGCAAAGGACAGGGTTTTGGAGAGACCCAGTACTTC.